This passage covers 29 T cell receptor beta chains from one sample sequenced in a study of T-cell memory formation after mild COVID-19. MiXCR, run by TCRdb on the 5' RACE reads, gives a single entry per CDR3 protein. The sample yields hundreds of thousands of distinct CDR3 sequences, about 16% seen once. Sequencing used PBMCs or a T cell subset sorted from them (not recorded which). All receptors derive from an adult woman who had mild COVID-19 (a few samples of this study predate the infection). Cell type and time point are not known.

This chain joins TRBV7-2 and TRBJ1-1; 9 positions match TRBD1. Germline CDR1 reads SGHTA; CDR2 reads FQGNSA. This CDR3 contains 16 residues. The junction had 7 bases not matched to a gene; V was cut back by 5 bases and J by 0 bases. The CDR3 bases are TGTGCCAGCAGCCAGGGACAGGGATCGGTGAACACTGAAGCTTTCTTT. The encoded protein is CASSQGQGSVNTEAFF.

The chain links TRBV12-3 or TRBV12-4 to TRBJ2-6, with D perhaps matching TRBD1 or TRBD2 (5 bases each). The CDR3 is made up of 15 amino acids. Deletions cut 4 bases from V and 2 bases from J, with 9 bases between. The CDR3 nucleotides read TGTGCCAGCAGTTCCCGGGACCCTGGGGCCAACGTCCTGACTTTC. It encodes CASSSRDPGANVLTF.

This clonotype was observed a few times. V gene TRBV6-6 combines with J gene TRBJ1-5; 10 nucleotides line up with TRBD1. The CDR3 contains 15 residues. Germline-derived CDR1 and CDR2 are MNHNY and SVGAGI (reference sequence). Trimming cost V 8 bases and J 2 bases; bases outside gene matches: 6. CDR3 in DNA: TGTGCCAGCGCTGGGACAGGGGATGGCAATCAGCCCCAGCATTTT. Its protein product is CASAGTGDGNQPQHF.

This clonotype was counted between two and nine times. V is TRBV9 and J is TRBJ2-5; 7 nucleotides match TRBD2. The CDR3 spans 14 residues. After removal of 3 bases from V and 4 bases from J, the junction contained 6 bases not matched to a gene. Per the germline V gene, CDR1 is SGDLS and CDR2 is YYNGEE. CDR3: CASSGGGFGETQYF. CDR3 nucleotides: TGTGCCAGCAGCGGGGGGGGATTTGGAGAGACCCAGTACTTC.

This clonotype has just a few counts. J is TRBJ2-5 and V is TRBV5-1; 9 positions agree with TRBD2. The CDR3 loop spans 16 amino acids. The trim removed 1 base at V and 5 bases at J, leaving 9 bases unmatched. CDR1 is SGHRS, CDR2 YFSETQ, per germline. CDR3: CASSLFGGGAEETQYF. For the CDR3, the DNA is TGCGCCAGCAGCTTGTTCGGCGGGGGGGCGGAGGAGACCCAGTACTTC.

This clonotype came up a few times. The gene calls are TRBV27 and TRBJ1-5, with 7 bases identical to TRBD1. Germline V gives CDR1 MNHEY, CDR2 SMNVEV (reference sequence). The CDR3 extends over 14 amino acids. The V and J ends lost 8 bases and 2 bases, in that order; junction bases with no gene match: 6. As DNA, the CDR3 is TGTGCCAGCCGACCTACAGGGGGCAATCAGCCCCAGCATTTT. Translation gives CASRPTGGNQPQHF.

This chain uses TRBV12-3 or TRBV12-4 with TRBJ2-1; TRBD2 matches 7 bases. The CDR3 runs 15 residues. The junction had 9 bases not matched to a gene; V was cut back by 4 bases and J by 6 bases. The CDR3 DNA follows: TGTGCCAGCAGTTCCGGGGCGGGAGAGGGCAATGAGCAGTTCTTC. Protein product: CASSSGAGEGNEQFF.

This clonotype appeared many times. The V call is TRBV5-6, the J call TRBJ2-3; D is undetermined. This CDR3 contains 15 residues. The V gene lost 2 bases and the J gene lost 1 base, with 11 bases spanning the gap. Germline CDR1 is SGHDT and CDR2 is YYEEEE. CDR3 coding DNA: TGTGCCAGCAGCTTCCTTGGCATTGGCACAGATACGCAGTATTTT. Translating gives CASSFLGIGTDTQYF.

The chain combines TRBV20-1 with TRBJ2-2, with TRBD2 matching 13 bases. This CDR3 is built from 18 residues. From germline, CDR1 is DFQATT and CDR2 SNEGSKA (reference sequence). Unmatched junction bases numbered 10, after V lost 2 bases and J lost 4 bases. This chain's CDR3 is CSARFSRGLAGVTGELFF. The CDR3 DNA reads TGCAGTGCTAGATTCAGCCGCGGACTAGCGGGAGTCACCGGGGAGCTGTTTTTT.

This clonotype was seen more than once but under ten times. The chain links TRBV7-9 to TRBJ1-4; 10 bases map to TRBD1. This CDR3 is 17 amino acids long. CDR1 is SEHNR, CDR2 FQNEAQ, per germline (reference sequence). J lost 3 bases, V lost 4 bases, and 8 bases had no gene match. As DNA, the CDR3 is TGTGCCAGCAGCTCCCGGGACAGGGGACAGGCTAATGAAAAACTGTTTTTT. Amino acids: CASSSRDRGQANEKLFF. Variable domain in full (rest from reference TRBV7-9 and TRBJ1-4): DTGVSQNPRHKITKRGQNVTFRCDPISEHNRLYWYRQTLGQGPEFLTYFQNEAQLEKSRLLSDRFSAERPKGSFSTLEIQRTEQGDSAMYLCASSSRDRGQANEKLFFGSGTQLSVL.

This clonotype was detected only a few times. The rearrangement uses TRBV19 and TRBJ1-1; the D is unclear. The germline gives CDR1 LNHDA, CDR2 SQIVND (reference sequence). The CDR3 is made up of 16 amino acids. V was cut by 3 bases and J by 0 bases, with 14 bases left in between. Here the CDR3 DNA reads TGTGCCAGTAGTATGGGCAGGCTAAACTTGAACACTGAAGCTTTCTTT. The encoded protein is CASSMGRLNLNTEAFF.

This clonotype was observed a few times. The genes are TRBV4-3 and TRBJ2-7; D gene unclear. The CDR3 spans 14 residues. Trimming cost V 0 bases and J 9 bases, with 15 bases left between them. Germline CDR1 is LGHNA and CDR2 is YSLEER. CDR3 bases: TGCGCCAGCAGCCAAGATCTGGGCTCCAAAGGGCAGTACTTC. It codes for CASSQDLGSKGQYF.

V is TRBV2 and J is TRBJ2-7; D gene uncertain. Germline-derived CDR1 and CDR2 are SNHLY and FYNNEI. The CDR3 extends over 18 amino acids. V was trimmed by 2 bases and J by 0 bases, leaving 20 bases between them. The CDR3 here is CASSEPFPLGPVSYEQYF. The CDR3 coding sequence is TGTGCCAGCAGTGAACCTTTCCCCCTTGGGCCCGTCTCCTACGAGCAGTACTTC.

A note on this clonotype: The junction differs from germline at one of its ends, possibly a read error. The chain combines TRBV9 with TRBJ2-5; 7 nucleotides align to TRBD1. The CDR3 contains 15 residues. Germline CDR1 and CDR2: SGDLS and YYNGEE. CDR3: CASRVGTGVLETQYF. The CDR3, as DNA: TGTGCCAGCCGCGTAGGTACAGGGGTACTAGAGACCCAGTACTTC.

The V gene is TRBV15, the J gene TRBJ1-5; TRBD1 might be the D (5 bases). Between the trimmed V and J ends, which lost 0 bases and 7 bases, there was a span of 10 bases. CDR1 is LNHNV, CDR2 YYDKDF, per germline (reference sequence). The CDR3 sequence is 14 residues long. DNA for the CDR3: TGTGCCACCAGCAGAGAGTTCGGGACCCAGCCCCAGCATTTT. It specifies CATSREFGTQPQHF.

The chain employs TRBV5-6 and TRBJ2-3; perhaps TRBD1 as D (6 bases). Germline V lookup: CDR1 SGHDT, CDR2 YYEEEE. This CDR3 region has 13 residues. Trimming shortened V by 4 bases and J by 4 bases, and 10 bases separated the two germline ends. This CDR3 reads CASSQGSSDTQYF. The CDR3 DNA reads TGTGCCAGCAGCCAGGGGTCATCAGATACGCAGTATTTT.

This rearrangement joins TRBV7-2 to TRBJ1-2; D unclear. V lost 5 bases to trimming and J lost 3 bases, with 13 bases between them. Germline loops: CDR1 SGHTA, CDR2 FQGNSA. The CDR3 totals 14 residues. The CDR3 protein is CASSHPAKDYGYTF. In DNA, the CDR3 is TGTGCCAGCAGCCATCCGGCGAAGGACTATGGCTACACCTTC.

This sequence joins TRBV7-9 and TRBJ2-2; D is undetermined. Per germline, CDR1 SEHNR and CDR2 FQNEAQ (reference sequence). V lost 7 bases and J 4 bases, leaving 10 bases between the germline ends. CDR3 length: 13 amino acids. The CDR3, as DNA: TGTGCCAGCAACCCGGGTCTCACCGGGGAGCTGTTTTTT. Amino acid sequence: CASNPGLTGELFF.

This clonotype has just a few counts. This chain links TRBV5-1 with TRBJ2-7; no clear D. Trimming left V 4 bases short and J 5 bases short, with 10 bases between. The CDR3 contains 12 residues. Per germline, CDR1 SGHRS and CDR2 YFSETQ. CDR3 region: CASSRPSDEQYF. The CDR3 region has the DNA TGCGCCAGCAGCCGGCCGAGCGACGAGCAGTACTTC.

This clonotype was counted between two and nine times. The DNA for the CDR3 is TGCAGTGCTAGAGCCGGGGCAAATACGAACACTGAAGCTTTCTTT. It codes for CSARAGANTNTEAFF. The chain combines TRBV20-1 with TRBJ1-1; D might be TRBD1 (5 bases). Looked up from germline, CDR1 is DFQATT and CDR2 is SNEGSKA (reference sequence). The CDR3 is 15 amino acids. The V gene lost 1 base and the J gene lost 1 base, with 13 bases spanning the gap.

This clonotype was detected a few times. This chain connects TRBV7-8 to TRBJ1-2; D may be TRBD1 (5 bases). Trimming took 0 bases from V and 7 from J, leaving 12 bases between them. Per the germline V gene, CDR1 is SGHVS and CDR2 is FQNEAQ. This CDR3 contains 14 residues. The CDR3 is CASSLASQGSGYTF. Written as DNA, the CDR3 is TGTGCCAGCAGCTTAGCGAGCCAGGGCAGTGGCTACACCTTC.

This clonotype was seen more than once but under ten times. This chain links TRBV4-1 with TRBJ1-3; a weak D match, TRBD1 (5 bases). The germline CDR1 and CDR2 sequences are MGHRA and YSYEKL. Deletions cut 4 bases from V and 0 bases from J, with 10 bases between. CDR3 length: 15 amino acids. The CDR3 protein is CASSLRDGSGNTIYF. The DNA of the CDR3 is TGCGCCAGCAGCCTCCGGGACGGCTCTGGAAACACCATATATTTT.

In its sample, this clonotype was seen a few times. The chain recombines TRBV18 with TRBJ2-7, with 11 bases matching TRBD2. CDR1 and CDR2 (germline): KGHSH, LQKENI. V lost 3 bases and J lost 1; bases outside the gene matches: 2. This CDR3 spans 15 amino acids. The CDR3 here is CASSPSSGRSYEQYF. For the CDR3, the DNA is TGTGCCAGCTCACCTTCTAGCGGGAGGTCCTACGAGCAGTACTTC.

Here the CDR3 reads CASSVDDRTYEQYF. CDR3 sequence (DNA): TGTGCCAGCAGCGTAGATGACAGGACCTACGAGCAGTACTTC. The rearrangement uses TRBV9 and TRBJ2-7, with D perhaps TRBD1 (6 bases). The V gene's germline CDR1 is SGDLS and CDR2 YYNGEE. The CDR3 covers 14 residues. Trimming cost V 0 bases and J 2 bases, with 9 bases left between them.

The V gene is TRBV7-3, the J gene TRBJ2-1; 8 nucleotides match TRBD2. Trimming took 5 bases from V and 7 from J; bases not matched to a gene: 13. This CDR3 comprises 16 residues. CDR1 and CDR2 from the germline V gene are SGHTA and FQGTGA. The DNA for the CDR3 is TGTGCCAGCAGCCCAAGGGGGGTAGCGGGACCGAATGAGCAGTTCTTC. Residues: CASSPRGVAGPNEQFF.

This clonotype was seen a few times. This sequence joins TRBV4-3 and TRBJ2-1; D may be TRBD1 (6 bases). The ends were cut back, 6 bases at V and 6 bases at J, with 18 bases in the middle. The CDR3 is made up of 15 amino acids. The germline CDR1 and CDR2 sequences are LGHNA and YSLEER. CDR3 DNA sequence: TGCGCCAGCAGGCCGACAGGAGGCACCCGCAATGAGCAGTTCTTC. Encoded protein: CASRPTGGTRNEQFF.

This chain uses TRBV20-1 with TRBJ1-1; 9 nucleotides line up with TRBD1. Germline V gene sequence: CDR1 DFQATT, CDR2 SNEGSKA (reference sequence). V shed 3 bases, J shed 2 bases, and the junction held 4 bases outside the gene matches. CDR3 length: 14 amino acids. CDR3 DNA sequence: TGCAGTGCTAGTACAGGGGGCTCAAACACTGAAGCTTTCTTT. Its translation is CSASTGGSNTEAFF.

The CDR3 DNA follows: TGTGCCAGCTCAACGGACAGGGGTGGTGAGCAGTTCTTC. This codes for CASSTDRGGEQFF. The V call is TRBV18, the J call TRBJ2-1; TRBD1 aligns across 9 bases. The V segment lost 5 bases and the J segment 9 bases; nucleotides outside the gene matches: 5. From germline, CDR1 is KGHSH and CDR2 LQKENI. The CDR3 consists of 13 residues.

The sample holds a few counts of this clonotype. The V and J genes are TRBV12-3 or TRBV12-4 and TRBJ2-1, with D tentatively TRBD1 (6 bases). This CDR3 spans 19 amino acids. With 1 base removed from V and 5 bases from J, the gap between germline ends came to 24 bases. The CDR3 sequence: CASSLGARGISYLDNEQFF. The CDR3 nucleotides read TGTGCCAGCAGTTTAGGGGCCAGGGGTATAAGCTATTTGGACAATGAGCAGTTCTTC.